These 3 T cell receptor beta chains came from one sample sequenced in a study of T cells after yellow fever vaccination (dated by TCRdb to about 2019). Libraries were built with 5' RACE. This sample was sequenced with an Illumina HiSeq 2500. The public reads were quality trimmed at Q25 with fastp and then assembled into clones with MiXCR by TCRdb, keeping productive beta chains. Every distinct CDR3 protein forms one entry, paired with its most common genes and DNA. Across this sample there are 42,000 or so distinct CDR3 sequences, with 6% to 7% seen only once. Together, the top ten hold 15% of the sample. What this sample's treatment or condition label stands for: live attenuated yellow fever vaccine strain. The sequenced sample was CD8+ T cells not binding an NS4B(214-222) dextramer, sorted from PBMCs, obtained 45 days after the yellow fever booster vaccination. Reading the label with the study, this specimen's cell subset or site is: NS4B epitope dextramer-negative CD8 T cells. These TCRs come from a man aged 25-45 years who received the YFV17D yellow fever vaccine.

This clonotype was counted ten times or more. This chain joins TRBV20-1 and TRBJ2-7, with 9 bases lining up with TRBD2. With 5 bases clipped from V and 3 bases from J, the junction kept 23 bases outside the gene matches. The length of the CDR3 is 19 residues. Germline V lookup: CDR1 DFQATT, CDR2 SNEGSKA (reference sequence). CDR3 loop: CSASSLAGEGDEALYEQYF. The CDR3 region has the DNA TGCAGTGCTTCCTCCTTAGCGGGAGAAGGCGATGAGGCCCTCTACGAGCAGTACTTC.

With respect to this clonotype: Given a much more abundant clone one base away, this may be a read error. The rearrangement joins TRBV5-8 to TRBJ2-7; tentatively, D is TRBD2 (6 bases). Germline V gene sequence: CDR1 SGHTS, CDR2 YDEGEE. The length of the CDR3 is 15 residues. The CDR3 region is CSSSLWQGLSYEQYF. For the CDR3, the DNA is TGTTCCAGCAGCTTGTGGCAGGGACTCTCCTACGAGCAGTACTTC.

This clonotype was seen many times. The chain combines TRBV27 with TRBJ2-1, with 7 bases fitting TRBD1. V gave up 5 bases and J gave up 2 bases; unmatched junction bases: 3. CDR1 is MNHEY and CDR2 is SMNVEV in the germline V gene (reference sequence). This CDR3 spans 14 amino acids. The CDR3 loop reads CASSDRATYNEQFF. The CDR3 DNA is TGTGCCAGCAGTGACAGGGCCACCTACAATGAGCAGTTCTTC.